A selection of T cell receptor beta chains follows, all from one sample in a study of T cells after posttransplantation cyclophosphamide. TCRdb's table, derived via immunoSEQ multiplex PCR, lists solely in-frame clones and lacks some. Found here are 25,000 or so clones, roughly 82% of them singletons; the top ten hold around 6.6%. Sequencing was performed on PBMCs. All receptors come from a woman aged 60-70 years with a blood cancer, CMV-positive, and with a related stem cell donor. The CDR3 runs from the conserved cysteine through the conserved F or W. The D gene is left open where the match is weak. The listing skips clone size in some rows; elsewhere it reads once, few, many or a size class.

clone_size d_call j_call v_call cdr3_length cdr3_nt cdr3_aa
NA NA TRBJ1-2 TRBV21-1 16 TGTGCCAGCAGCTCCTTACCGGACAGGGGAATCTATGGCTACACCTTC CASSSLPDRGIYGYTF
NA TRBD2 TRBJ2-7 TRBV6-5 14 TGTGCCAGCAGTGGATTAGCGGGAGGGCACGAGCAGTACTTC CASSGLAGGHEQYF
NA NA TRBJ2-7 TRBV6-6 12 TGTGCCAGCAGTTTACAGGCCTACGAGCAGTACTTC CASSLQAYEQYF
NA TRBD2 TRBJ2-2 TRBV7-9 14 TGTGCCAGCAGCACGGGACTAGCGCCCGGGGAGCTGTTTTTT CASSTGLAPGELFF
NA TRBD2 TRBJ2-2 TRBV19 15 TGTGCCAGTAGTGGCCGGGACTACATCACCGGGGAGCTGTTTTTT CASSGRDYITGELFF
NA NA TRBJ1-3 TRBV19 15 TGTGCCAGTAGTATGTCGGGAGGAACTGGAAACACCATATATTTT CASSMSGGTGNTIYF
NA NA TRBJ1-4 TRBV28 12 TGTGCCAGCGAGAGGTCTAATGAAAAACTGTTTTTT CASERSNEKLFF
few TRBD2 TRBJ2-5 TRBV30 14 TGTGCCTGGAGTGTGGGCGGGAGCAGTGAGACCCAGTACTTC CAWSVGGSSETQYF
NA NA TRBJ1-1 TRBV11-2 11 TGTGCCAGCAGCCGGAACACTGAAGCTTTCTTT CASSRNTEAFF
NA NA TRBJ1-2 TRBV9 10 TGTGCCAGCAGCGTACGGGGCTACACCTTC CASSVRGYTF
NA TRBD2 TRBJ2-7 TRBV7-9 14 TGTGCCAGCTGGCGGGAGCAGACGCACTGGGAGCAGTACTTC CASWREQTHWEQYF
NA NA TRBJ1-1 TRBV30 12 TGTGCCTGGACCGTACGGGGGGGTGAAGCTTTCTTT CAWTVRGGEAFF
NA TRBD2 TRBJ2-7 TRBV5-1 15 TGCGCCAGCAGCTTGGGGCTAGCGGGAGTAGGCGAGCAGTACTTC CASSLGLAGVGEQYF
once NA TRBJ2-1 TRBV30 12 TGTGCCTGGAGTCCCCCGGGGACTTTTCAGTTCTTC CAWSPPGTFQFF
NA NA TRBJ1-1 TRBV5-6 15 TGTGCCAGCAGCTTGGAGCCAGGGGTGAACACTGAAGCTTTCTTT CASSLEPGVNTEAFF
NA NA TRBJ2-5 TRBV19 14 TGTGCCAGTAGTAGCTACAGGTTTCAAGAGACCCAGTACTTC CASSSYRFQETQYF
NA NA TRBJ1-1 TRBV27 15 TGTGCCAGCAGTTTATCGTATCGACCACGGGTTGAAGCTTTCTTT CASSLSYRPRVEAFF
once NA TRBJ1-2 TRBV15 14 TGTGCCACCAGCGAGGGGGGGGCAAACTATGGCTACACCTTC CATSEGGANYGYTF
NA TRBD2 TRBJ2-7 TRBV15 16 TGTGCCACCAGCAGACCAGCGACTAGCGGGAGCTACGAGCAGTACTTC CATSRPATSGSYEQYF
once NA TRBJ2-7 TRBV7-9 15 TGTGCCAGCAGCCCCTACCAGACTCATTCCTACGAGCAGTACTTC CASSPYQTHSYEQYF
NA TRBD1 TRBJ2-7 TRBV6-5 14 TGTGCCAGCAGTTACGTAGGCAGGGGGTACGAGCAGTACTTC CASSYVGRGYEQYF
once NA TRBJ2-7 TRBV7-9 15 TGTGCCAGCAGCTTAGTCAGCGACAGTGGTGGCGAGCAGTACTTC CASSLVSDSGGEQYF
NA NA TRBJ1-4 TRBV7-8 13 TGTGCCAGCAGCTTGGACATGCGGGAAAAACTGTTTTTT CASSLDMREKLFF
NA TRBD2 TRBJ2-1 TRBV5-4 15 TGTGCCAGCAGCTTAGCGGGAGGGGTGTACAATGAGCAGTTCTTC CASSLAGGVYNEQFF
NA NA TRBJ2-3 TRBV27 14 TGTGCCAGCAGTTTTGGGGCTAGCACAGATACGCAGTATTTT CASSFGASTDTQYF
NA TRBD2 TRBJ2-7 TRBV6-5 14 TGTGCCAGCAGTGGAGGACTAGCGGTGTACGAGCAGTACTTC CASSGGLAVYEQYF
NA NA TRBJ2-5 TRBV27 13 TGTGCCAGCAGTTATCGGGCGGGAGAGACCCAGTACTTC CASSYRAGETQYF
once TRBD2 TRBJ2-5 TRBV5-5 16 TGTGCCAGCAGCTTGTCTAGCGGGGCGACACTCGGGACCCAGTACTTC CASSLSSGATLGTQYF
NA TRBD2 TRBJ2-6 TRBV9 16 TGTGCCAGCAGCGTAGGAGCGGGAGCTGGGGCCAACGTCCTGACTTTC CASSVGAGAGANVLTF
few TRBD1 TRBJ2-1 TRBV2 13 TGTGCCAGCAGTTCCGGGACAGGGTCTGAGCAGTTCTTC CASSSGTGSEQFF
NA TRBD2 TRBJ2-3 TRBV29-1 13 TGCAGCGTCAGCGCGGGAGGTGGGGATACGCAGTATTTT CSVSAGGGDTQYF
NA NA TRBJ1-4 TRBV30 11 TGTGCCTGGGGCATTCGCGAAAAACTGTTTTTT CAWGIREKLFF
NA NA TRBJ1-5 TRBV5-7 15 TGTGCCAGCAGCTTGCAGGGTTATAGCAATCAGCCCCAGCATTTT CASSLQGYSNQPQHF
NA TRBD2 TRBJ2-7 TRBV19 16 TGTGCCAGTAAGGCTGCTAGCGGGGAGAGCTCCTACGAGCAGTACTTC CASKAASGESSYEQYF
once NA TRBJ2-7 TRBV7-9 13 TGTGCCAGCAGCTTAGACGGGTTCTACGAGCAGTACTTC CASSLDGFYEQYF
NA TRBD2 TRBJ2-3 TRBV29-1 20 TGCAGCGTTGAAGATCTCCTGACTAGCGGGAGGGCCTGGGTCACAGATACGCAGTATTTT CSVEDLLTSGRAWVTDTQYF
NA NA TRBJ2-1 TRBV7-2 13 TGTGCCAGCAGCTACAGCTCCTACAATGAGCAGTTCTTC CASSYSSYNEQFF
NA TRBD1 TRBJ1-5 TRBV6-1 15 TGTGCCAGCAGTGTCACCGGGACAGGGTATCAGCCCCAGCATTTT CASSVTGTGYQPQHF
NA TRBD2 TRBJ2-1 TRBV5-1 15 TGCGCCAGCAGCTTGGTAGCGGGGGAGGGAATTGAGCAGTTCTTC CASSLVAGEGIEQFF
NA NA TRBJ2-2 TRBV19 12 TGTGCCAGTAGTATTGAGAACGGGGAGCTGTTTTTT CASSIENGELFF
NA NA TRBJ2-7 TRBV11-2 15 TGTGCCAGCAGCACTTTTGGAGGTCGCTCCTACGAGCAGTACTTC CASSTFGGRSYEQYF
NA NA TRBJ2-7 TRBV5-1 16 TGCGCCAGCAGCTCCCTCGCCAGCGGAAACTCCTACGAGCAGTACTTC CASSSLASGNSYEQYF